This is a list of T cell receptor beta chains from one sample in a study of human T cells and chemical hapten exposure. TCRdb ran MiXCR on the 5' RACE reads and lists one entry per CDR3 protein. The data show around 100,000 distinct CDR3 sequences, roughly 18% seen once. The source of these receptors is a human donor in good health. The CDR3 runs from the conserved cysteine through the conserved F or W. D genes are given only for firm matches. Clone size is stated in some rows and not others, as once, few, many or a class when expanded.

j_gene,v_gene,d_gene,abundance,CDR3aa,CDR3nt
TRBJ2-7,TRBV28,TRBD1,few,CASRNLKRDRSSYEQYF,TGTGCCAGCAGAAACCTAAAAAGGGACAGGTCCTCCTACGAGCAGTACTTC
TRBJ2-4,TRBV2,TRBD2,few,CASSDVGTRRQDKNIQYF,TGTGCCAGCAGTGACGTTGGGACTAGGAGGCAAGACAAAAACATTCAGTACTTC
TRBJ2-3,TRBV24-1,NA,NA,CATSDWWGSTDTQYF,TGTGCCACCAGTGATTGGTGGGGAAGCACAGATACGCAGTATTTT
TRBJ2-3,TRBV11-2,TRBD2,few,CASSSGTSGTDTQYF,TGTGCCAGCAGCTCCGGGACTAGCGGCACAGATACGCAGTATTTT
TRBJ1-1,TRBV5-1,NA,NA,CASSLLGGMNTEAFF,TGCGCCAGCAGCTTGTTGGGCGGAATGAACACTGAAGCTTTCTTT
TRBJ1-1,TRBV6-5,TRBD1,few,CASSSPTGGTEAFF,TGTGCCAGCAGTTCCCCGACAGGGGGAACTGAAGCTTTCTTT
TRBJ2-7,TRBV20-1,NA,few,CSARDPGKVPSYEQYF,TGCAGTGCTAGAGATCCAGGGAAGGTCCCCTCCTACGAGCAGTACTTC
TRBJ2-1,TRBV20-1,TRBD2,few,CSAHLSGDEQFF,TGCAGTGCTCATCTCAGCGGGGACGAGCAGTTCTTC
TRBJ2-1,TRBV24-1,TRBD1,few,CATTGTGDRNEQFF,TGTGCCACTACCGGGACAGGGGATCGCAATGAGCAGTTCTTC
TRBJ1-5,TRBV7-9,TRBD1,few,CASSLVGTGVSNQPQHF,TGTGCCAGCAGCTTAGTGGGGACAGGGGTTAGCAATCAGCCCCAGCATTTT
TRBJ1-5,TRBV7-9,NA,NA,CASSLLRGNQPQHF,TGTGCCAGCAGCTTGCTTAGAGGCAATCAGCCCCAGCATTTT
TRBJ2-1,TRBV5-1,NA,NA,CASSLGTRISYNEQFF,TGCGCCAGCAGCTTGGGGACTCGCATCTCCTACAATGAGCAGTTCTTC
TRBJ1-1,TRBV6-5,TRBD1,few,CASRGPGTGETEAFF,TGTGCCAGCAGGGGACCTGGGACAGGGGAGACTGAAGCTTTCTTT
TRBJ1-1,TRBV5-6,TRBD1,NA,CASSPGTGALAETEAFF,TGTGCCAGCAGCCCGGGGACAGGGGCCCTCGCGGAGACTGAAGCTTTCTTT
TRBJ1-2,TRBV20-1,NA,NA,CSTILDRARTTNYGYTF,TGCAGTACAATACTAGATAGGGCCCGTACGACTAACTATGGCTACACCTTC
TRBJ2-2,TRBV6-1,TRBD2,few,CAGRGVNTGELFF,TGTGCCGGGCGGGGGGTGAACACCGGGGAGCTGTTTTTT
TRBJ2-7,TRBV12-3/TRBV12-4,NA,NA,CASGIQGEQYF,TGTGCCAGCGGAATACAGGGCGAGCAGTACTTC